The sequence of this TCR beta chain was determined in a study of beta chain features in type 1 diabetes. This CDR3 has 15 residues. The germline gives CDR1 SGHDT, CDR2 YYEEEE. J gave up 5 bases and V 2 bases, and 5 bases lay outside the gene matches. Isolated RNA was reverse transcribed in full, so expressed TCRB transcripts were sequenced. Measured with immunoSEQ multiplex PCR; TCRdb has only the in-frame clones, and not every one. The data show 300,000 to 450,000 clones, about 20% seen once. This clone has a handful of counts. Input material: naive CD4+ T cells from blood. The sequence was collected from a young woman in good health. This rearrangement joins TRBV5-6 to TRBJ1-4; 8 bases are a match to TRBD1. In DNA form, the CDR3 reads TGTGCCAGCAGCTTCCAGGGGGCCAGCAATGAAAAACTGTTTTTT. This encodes CASSFQGASNEKLFF.